This TCR beta chain was documented in a study of cytomegalovirus exposure and HLA in healthy donors. Findings of the study overall: What TCR beta sequences reportedly achieved was accurate prediction of HLA-A and HLA-B alleles in most subjects. Association of a missense DCLRE1C variant with TCR beta V- and J-gene trimming was reported in a later analysis. A previous analysis found most TCR beta V segments productive roughly 90% or roughly 30% of the time. Later analysis suggested links between common viral pathogens and several top significant clusters.

Germline-derived CDR1 and CDR2 are SGHVS and FNYEAQ. With 4 bases clipped from V and 1 base from J, the junction kept 4 bases outside the gene matches. The length of the CDR3 is 15 residues. For this clone: Antigen unknown.

PCR was performed using 60 Vbeta and 13 Jbeta primers. TCRdb keeps only in-frame clones here, not all; method: immunoSEQ multiplex PCR. The table includes around 160,000 clones, about 70% detected once. The J gene is TRBJ2-1, the V gene TRBV7-6, with 7 bases aligning to TRBD1. The sequencing sample was made of PBMCs. This TCR came from a woman in her forties in good health and CMV-seropositive. The CDR3 DNA sequence: TGTGCCAGCAGCTCCCAGACAGGGTCCTACAATGAGCAGTTCTTC. Translated: CASSSQTGSYNEQFF. Full variable domain (rest looked up from reference TRBV7-6 and TRBJ2-1): GAGVSQSPRYKVTKRGQDVALRCDPISGHVSLYWYRQALGQGPEFLTYFNYEAQQDKSGLPNDRFSAERPEGSISTLTIQRTEQRDSAMYRCASSSQTGSYNEQFFGPGTRLTVL.